The clone carrying this TCR beta chain was seen a few times. The data originate from a study of PD-1 blockade in mismatch repair-deficient tumors. TCRdb keeps only in-frame clones here, not all; method: immunoSEQ multiplex PCR. Here the sample spans some 130,000 clones, 88% being singletons. This material consisted of peripheral blood, taken just over 70 weeks after starting pembrolizumab. The TCR was taken from an adult with mismatch repair-deficient cancer.

CDR3 in amino acids: CASSQPHLQQYF. CDR3 DNA: TGTGCCAGCAGCCAGCCCCACCTCCAACAGTACTTC. V gene TRBV14 combines with J gene TRBJ2-7; no clear D. The CDR3 runs 12 residues. Germline assignment: CDR1 SGHDN and CDR2 FVKESK. V lost 3 bases to trimming and J lost 10 bases, with 13 bases between them.